The clone carrying this T cell receptor beta chain appeared a single time. Repertoires were generated with immunoSEQ multiplex PCR, while TCRdb's copy carries only in-frame clones and drops some. The data contain approximately 250,000 clones, roughly 84% of them singletons. These data come from a study of blood T cell repertoires in COVID-19. This TCR derives from a human donor in a cohort sampled during active COVID-19. Sequencing input: peripheral blood.

In nucleotides, the CDR3 is TGTGCCAGTAAAAGGGAGGGACCTAGCGGCTCTGGGGCCAACGTCCTGACTTTC. Protein: CASKREGPSGSGANVLTF. This chain joins TRBV19 and TRBJ2-6; the match to TRBD2 covers 7 bases. In germline, CDR1 is LNHDA, CDR2 SQIVND (reference sequence). V gave up 7 bases and J gave up 0 bases; unmatched junction bases: 12. The CDR3 runs 18 residues.